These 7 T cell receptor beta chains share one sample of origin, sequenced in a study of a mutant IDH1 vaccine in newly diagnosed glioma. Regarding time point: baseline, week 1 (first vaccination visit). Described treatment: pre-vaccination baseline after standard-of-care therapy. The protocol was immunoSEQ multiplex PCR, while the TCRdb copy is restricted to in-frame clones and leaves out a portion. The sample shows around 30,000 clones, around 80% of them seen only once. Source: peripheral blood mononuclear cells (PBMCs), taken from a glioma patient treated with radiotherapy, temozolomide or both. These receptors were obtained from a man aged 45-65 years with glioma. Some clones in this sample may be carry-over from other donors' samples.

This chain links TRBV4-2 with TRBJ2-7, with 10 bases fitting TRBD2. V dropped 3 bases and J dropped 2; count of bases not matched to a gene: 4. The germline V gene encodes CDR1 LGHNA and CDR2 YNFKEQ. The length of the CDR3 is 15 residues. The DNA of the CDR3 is TGTGCCAGCAGCCAGCTAGGACTAGCGGCCTACGAGCAGTACTTC. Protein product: CASSQLGLAAYEQYF.

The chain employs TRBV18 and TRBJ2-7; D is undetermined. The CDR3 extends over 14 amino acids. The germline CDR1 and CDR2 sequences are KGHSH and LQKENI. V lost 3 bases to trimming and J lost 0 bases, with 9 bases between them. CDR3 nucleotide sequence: TGTGCCAGCTCACCCGAATCAAACTCCTACGAGCAGTACTTC. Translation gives CASSPESNSYEQYF.

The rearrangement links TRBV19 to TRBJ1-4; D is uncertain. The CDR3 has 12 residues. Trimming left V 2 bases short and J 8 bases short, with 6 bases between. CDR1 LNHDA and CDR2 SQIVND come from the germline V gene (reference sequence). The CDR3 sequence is CASSISGEKLFF. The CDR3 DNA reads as TGTGCCAGTAGTATATCTGGCGAAAAACTGTTTTTT.

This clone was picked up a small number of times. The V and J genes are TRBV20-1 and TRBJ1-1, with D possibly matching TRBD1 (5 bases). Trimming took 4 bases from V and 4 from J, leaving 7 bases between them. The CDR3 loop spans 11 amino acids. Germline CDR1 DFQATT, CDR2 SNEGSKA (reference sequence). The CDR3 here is CSATGSTEAFF. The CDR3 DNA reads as TGCAGTGCTACAGGGTCCACTGAAGCTTTCTTT.

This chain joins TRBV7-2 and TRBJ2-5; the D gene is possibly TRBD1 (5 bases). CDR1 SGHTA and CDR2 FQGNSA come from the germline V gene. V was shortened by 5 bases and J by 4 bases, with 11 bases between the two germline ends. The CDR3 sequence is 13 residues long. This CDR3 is CASSPQGRETQYF. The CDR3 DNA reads TGTGCCAGCAGCCCTCAGGGAAGAGAGACCCAGTACTTC.

DNA for the CDR3: TGCGCCAGCAGCGGAGGGGGCACTGAAGCTTTCTTT. This translates into CASSGGGTEAFF. V is TRBV5-1 and J is TRBJ1-1, with D possibly TRBD1 on 6 matching bases. V lost 4 bases to trimming and J lost 4 bases, with 8 bases between them. This CDR3 contains 12 residues. Germline V CDR1 and CDR2: SGHRS, YFSETQ.

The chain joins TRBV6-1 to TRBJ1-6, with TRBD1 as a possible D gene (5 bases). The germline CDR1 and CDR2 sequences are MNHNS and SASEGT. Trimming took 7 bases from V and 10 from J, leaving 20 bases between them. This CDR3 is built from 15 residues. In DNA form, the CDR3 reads TGTGCCAGCACTAACGACAGACCCAGGAGCTCACCCCTCCACTTT. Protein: CASTNDRPRSSPLHF.